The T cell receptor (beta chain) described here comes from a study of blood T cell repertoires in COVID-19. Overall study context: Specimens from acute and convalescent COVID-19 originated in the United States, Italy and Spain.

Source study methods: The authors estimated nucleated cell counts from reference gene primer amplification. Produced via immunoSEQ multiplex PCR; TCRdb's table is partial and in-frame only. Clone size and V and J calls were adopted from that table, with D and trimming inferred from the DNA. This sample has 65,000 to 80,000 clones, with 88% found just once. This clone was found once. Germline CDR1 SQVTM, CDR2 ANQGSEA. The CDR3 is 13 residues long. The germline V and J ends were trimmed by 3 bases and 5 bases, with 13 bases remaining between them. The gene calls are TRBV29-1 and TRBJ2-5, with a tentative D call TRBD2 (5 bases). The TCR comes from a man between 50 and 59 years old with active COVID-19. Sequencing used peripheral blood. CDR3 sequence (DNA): TGCAGCGTTGATCGCCGTAGGAGGGAGACCCAGTACTTC. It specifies CSVDRRRRETQYF.